Below, 18 T cell receptor beta chains from the same sample are listed, as sequenced in a study of OX40 agonist ivuxolimab in advanced cancers. The method was immunoSEQ multiplex PCR; TCRdb's version includes in-frame clones alone and lacks a portion of them. The table has tens of thousands of clones, roughly nine tenths seen once; the top ten hold roughly 12%. The source material was CD4+ or CD8+ T cells sorted from blood, sampled in a trial of the OX40 agonist ivuxolimab. The receptors stem from an adult with an advanced solid tumor such as melanoma, head and neck, liver or kidney cancer.

The gene calls are TRBV28 and TRBJ1-3; no firm D call. The CDR3 is made up of 14 amino acids. CDR1 and CDR2 (germline): MDHEN, SYDVKM. Trimming left V 4 bases short and J 4 bases short, with 11 bases between. The CDR3 coding sequence is TGTGCCAGCAGTTCGCAAACTAAAGGAAACACCATATATTTT. Translating it yields CASSSQTKGNTIYF.

The chain uses TRBV2 and TRBJ1-3; 8 nucleotides align to TRBD1. Germline values: CDR1 SNHLY, CDR2 FYNNEI. Trimming took 6 bases from V and 0 from J; bases not matched to a gene: 7. The CDR3 extends over 16 amino acids. The CDR3 DNA reads as TGTGCCAGCAGATCGGGACAGGCAATCTCTGGAAACACCATATATTTT. As protein: CASRSGQAISGNTIYF.

The rearrangement joins TRBV5-1 to TRBJ2-7; possibly TRBD1 for D (5 bases). This CDR3 spans 16 amino acids. The V and J ends lost 0 bases and 3 bases respectively, with 16 bases between them. Germline V gene lookup returns CDR1 SGHRS and CDR2 YFSETQ. The CDR3 spells CASSLEWGSLNYEQYF. The CDR3 DNA is TGCGCCAGCAGCTTGGAATGGGGCAGCCTAAACTACGAGCAGTACTTC.

This chain uses TRBV7-9 with TRBJ1-4, with D perhaps matching TRBD1 (5 bases). CDR1 is SEHNR and CDR2 is FQNEAQ in the germline V gene (reference sequence). V was clipped by 0 bases and J by 4 bases, with 6 bases between them. This CDR3 has 14 amino acids. The CDR3 spells CASSLAGGNEKLFF. The CDR3, as DNA: TGTGCCAGCAGCTTAGCCGGGGGTAATGAAAAACTGTTTTTT.

CDR3 bases: TGTGCCAGCAGCTCCGCGTTGGGGTACGAGCAGTACTTC. This sequence encodes CASSSALGYEQYF. This chain links TRBV11-2 with TRBJ2-7, with D hard to call. CDR3 length: 13 residues. Germline CDR1 and CDR2: SGHAT and FQNNGV. The germline V and J ends were trimmed by 4 bases and 4 bases, with 11 bases remaining between them.

The chain employs TRBV2 and TRBJ2-5, with D maybe TRBD1 (5 bases). Germline CDR1 is SNHLY and CDR2 is FYNNEI. The CDR3 loop spans 16 amino acids. Between the trimmed V and J ends, which lost 2 bases and 0 bases, there was a span of 13 bases. The CDR3, as DNA: TGTGCCAGCAGTGAATGGGGCGGCCCGTACCAAGAGACCCAGTACTTC. This encodes CASSEWGGPYQETQYF.

V gene TRBV2 combines with J gene TRBJ2-3; no definite D call. With 5 bases removed from V and 6 bases from J, the gap between germline ends came to 9 bases. Germline V gives CDR1 SNHLY, CDR2 FYNNEI. The length of the CDR3 is 12 residues. The CDR3, as DNA: TGTGCCAGCAGTTCGACCGCGGATACGCAGTATTTT. It codes for CASSSTADTQYF.

The chain couples TRBV6-5 to TRBJ2-7; 7 bases are shared with TRBD1. From germline, CDR1 is MNHEY and CDR2 SVGAGI. The CDR3 contains 13 residues. V trimming: 6 bases; J trimming: 1 base; junction bases outside the gene matches: 3. The CDR3 region has the DNA TGTGCCAGCAGCAGACAGGGTTCCTACGAGCAGTACTTC. As protein: CASSRQGSYEQYF.

The gene calls are TRBV2 and TRBJ1-5, with D unresolved. V gave up 4 bases and J gave up 2 bases, with 15 bases separating them. The CDR3 extends over 16 amino acids. The germline CDR1 and CDR2 sequences are SNHLY and FYNNEI. CDR3: CASSGVGRAGNQPQHF. Here the CDR3 DNA reads TGTGCCAGCAGTGGGGTTGGACGGGCGGGCAATCAGCCCCAGCATTTT.

The chain links TRBV7-2 to TRBJ1-1, with a weak D call TRBD1 (5 bases). Trimming pared 1 base from V and 5 bases from J, leaving 8 bases between. CDR1 and CDR2 from the germline V gene are SGHTA and FQGNSA. The CDR3 totals 13 residues. CDR3 nucleotides: TGTGCCAGCAGCTTAGTCAGGGAGACTGAAGCTTTCTTT. Protein product: CASSLVRETEAFF.

The gene calls are TRBV28 and TRBJ2-6; no clear D. CDR1 and CDR2 from the germline V gene are MDHEN and SYDVKM. This CDR3 has 12 residues. The CDR3 coding sequence is TGTGCGGGGAACTCTGGGGCCAACGTCCTGACTTTC. It specifies CAGNSGANVLTF.

The CDR3 region has the DNA TGTGCCAGCAGTGAGTTGAGCGGATGGAAAAACATTCAGTACTTC. This codes for CASSELSGWKNIQYF. The V gene is TRBV6-1, the J gene TRBJ2-4; D might be TRBD2 (5 bases). The CDR3 loop spans 15 amino acids. Trimming shortened V by 3 bases and J by 4 bases, and 13 bases separated the two germline ends. Germline loops: CDR1 MNHNS, CDR2 SASEGT.

The V gene is TRBV7-9, the J gene TRBJ2-1; 11 bases map to TRBD1. The CDR3 contains 14 residues. V lost 7 bases to trimming and J lost 7 bases; unmatched junction nucleotides: 6. Germline assignment: CDR1 SEHNR and CDR2 FQNEAQ (reference sequence). CDR3 sequence reads: CASTRGTGGNEQFF. The CDR3 nucleotides read TGTGCCAGCACCCGGGGGACAGGGGGTAATGAGCAGTTCTTC.

This chain joins TRBV5-4 and TRBJ2-5, with 8 positions matching TRBD2. This CDR3 has 14 residues. V lost 3 bases to trimming and J lost 4 bases; unmatched junction nucleotides: 5. The V gene's germline CDR1 is SGHNT and CDR2 YYREEE (reference sequence). CDR3 sequence reads: CASSSGLAPETQYF. CDR3 coding DNA: TGTGCCAGCAGCTCCGGACTAGCCCCAGAGACCCAGTACTTC. Based on the CDR3 plus reference TRBV5-4 and TRBJ2-5, the full variable domain is ETGVTQSPTHLIKTRGQQVTLRCSSQSGHNTVSWYQQALGQGPQFIFQYYREEENGRGNFPPRFSGLQFPNYSSELNVNALELDDSALYLCASSSGLAPETQYFGPGTRLLVL.

The rearrangement links TRBV5-4 to TRBJ2-7; D is uncertain. The CDR3 has 18 amino acids. Trimming pared 5 bases from V and 4 bases from J, leaving 28 bases between. Germline V CDR1 and CDR2: SGHNT, YYREEE (reference sequence). CDR3 in amino acids: CASRPSPPRSLPGYEQYF. The CDR3 DNA reads as TGTGCCAGCAGGCCCTCCCCCCCCCGTTCTTTACCCGGATACGAGCAGTACTTC.

This rearrangement joins TRBV7-2 to TRBJ2-7; TRBD1 or TRBD2 may be the D gene (5 bases each). The germline CDR1 and CDR2 sequences are SGHTA and FQGNSA. The CDR3 runs to 15 residues. Trimming cost V 1 base and J 0 bases, with 10 bases left between them. CDR3 sequence: CASSLDGGGSYEQYF. The CDR3 DNA follows: TGTGCCAGCAGCTTAGACGGTGGGGGCTCCTACGAGCAGTACTTC.

The gene calls are TRBV5-1 and TRBJ2-7; D unclear. The CDR3 consists of 14 residues. Germline V gene lookup returns CDR1 SGHRS and CDR2 YFSETQ. The V end was cut by 6 bases, the J end by 1 base, with 14 bases between. CDR3 DNA sequence: TGCGCCAGCACCCGGAGCATACGATCCTACGAGCAGTACTTC. It codes for CASTRSIRSYEQYF.

The CDR3 bases are TGTGCCATCAGACCGGGACTAGCTGAAACAGATACGCAGTATTTT. It codes for CAIRPGLAETDTQYF. This chain joins TRBV10-3 and TRBJ2-3; 9 bases line up with TRBD2. Germline-derived CDR1 and CDR2 are ENHRY and SYGVKD. This CDR3 spans 15 amino acids. Trimming took 6 bases from V and 3 from J; bases not matched to a gene: 7.